These 21 T cell receptor beta chains came from one sample sequenced in a study of blood T cells in healthy people across ages (dated by TCRdb to the mid-2010s). Preparation of the library involved 5' RACE. TCRdb lists the instrument as Illumina HiSeq 2500. A second 7 to 11 cycle PCR used a sample-barcoded 5' primer and a J-beta primer mix. TCRdb redid the processing of the public reads, applying fastp at Q25 and MiXCR, and retained in-frame beta chains. When rows share a CDR3 protein, they turn into one entry using the most common DNA and genes. Across this sample there are around 850,000 distinct CDR3 sequences, with about 34% seen only once. The top ten constitute around 13% of the sample. Source material: blood. These receptors all stem from a man younger than 35 in good health.

This clonotype was seen repeatedly, ten times or more. V is TRBV25-1 and J is TRBJ1-2; TRBD1 aligns across 8 bases. Germline values: CDR1 MGHDK, CDR2 SYGVNS. After removal of 4 bases from V and 1 base from J, the junction contained 5 bases not matched to a gene. The CDR3 loop spans 15 amino acids. The DNA for the CDR3 is TGTGCCAGCAGTGCCCTCGACAGGGGTAACTATGGCTACACCTTC. This encodes CASSALDRGNYGYTF.

CDR3 nucleotide sequence: TGCAGTGCGCAGGACCTCCTGGCGGATACGCAGTATTTT. It specifies CSAQDLLADTQYF. V and J are TRBV20-1 and TRBJ2-3; D call uncertain. Per the germline V gene, CDR1 is DFQATT and CDR2 is SNEGSKA (reference sequence). The CDR3 contains 13 residues. Trimming left V 6 bases short and J 6 bases short, with 16 bases between.

The V and J genes are TRBV5-1 and TRBJ2-5; D might be TRBD2 (6 bases). Germline V gene data show CDR1 as SGHRS and CDR2 as YFSETQ. V was clipped by 2 bases and J by 4 bases, with 12 bases between them. The CDR3 length is 14 residues. The CDR3: CASSLLEEGETQYF. In nucleotides, the CDR3 is TGCGCCAGCAGCTTACTCGAGGAGGGAGAGACCCAGTACTTC.

In its sample, this clonotype was seen a few times. V and J are TRBV29-1 and TRBJ1-5, with D maybe TRBD1 (5 bases). V shed 5 bases and J shed 3 bases, with 8 bases lying between them. Germline CDR1 reads SQVTM; CDR2 reads ANQGSEA. The CDR3 runs 12 residues. The CDR3 nucleotides read TGCAGCGTTTCAGGGAACAATCAGCCCCAGCATTTT. It specifies CSVSGNNQPQHF.

Points on this clonotype: This may be a read error, as it is one base from a much larger clone. The gene calls are TRBV5-1 and TRBJ2-3, with a tentative D call TRBD1 (5 bases). This CDR3 is built from 17 residues. CDR1 and CDR2 from the germline V gene are SGHRS and YFSETQ. CDR3: CASSLGTVESGTGTQYF. CDR3 bases: TGCGCCAGCAGCTTGGGTACAGTGGAGTCAGGCACAGGTACGCAGTATTTT.

This clonotype turned up a few times. CDR3 amino acids: CASSSSDGGVAKNIQYF. In DNA, the CDR3 is TGCGCCAGCAGCTCGTCAGACGGAGGAGTAGCCAAAAACATTCAGTACTTC. The chain joins TRBV5-1 to TRBJ2-4, with D possibly matching TRBD2 (5 bases). This CDR3 comprises 17 residues. Deletions cut 3 bases from V and 0 bases from J, with 16 bases between. Germline CDR1 SGHRS, CDR2 YFSETQ.

The sample holds many counts of this clonotype. This sequence joins TRBV6-2 or TRBV6-3 and TRBJ2-4; no clear D. Germline V gene data show CDR1 as MNHEY and CDR2 as SVGEGT. V lost 6 bases and J lost 0, with 9 bases in between. The CDR3 is 14 residues long. The CDR3 is CASSYRLAKNIQYF. As DNA, the CDR3 is TGTGCCAGCAGCTACAGATTAGCCAAAAACATTCAGTACTTC.

The chain carries TRBV6-2 or TRBV6-3 and TRBJ2-1; 11 nucleotides agree with TRBD2. The CDR3 is 16 amino acids. Trimming at V came to 6 bases and at J to 4 bases, leaving 8 bases not matched to a gene. Germline V gene lookup returns CDR1 MNHEY and CDR2 SVGEGT. CDR3 in DNA: TGTGCCAGCAGGGCTATAGCGGGAGGGATATACAATGAGCAGTTCTTC. Translation: CASRAIAGGIYNEQFF.

V gene TRBV9 combines with J gene TRBJ1-6; 7 bases map to TRBD1. The CDR3 consists of 15 residues. V was clipped by 4 bases and J by 7 bases; unmatched bases: 8. The germline V gene has CDR1 SGDLS and CDR2 YYNGEE. The CDR3 loop is CASSIVGTENSPLHF. For the CDR3, the DNA is TGTGCCAGCAGCATAGTAGGGACAGAGAATTCACCCCTCCACTTT.

This chain links TRBV14 with TRBJ2-5; D possibly corresponds to TRBD1 (6 bases). Trimming shortened V by 9 bases and J by 4 bases, and 12 bases separated the two germline ends. CDR1 is SGHDN and CDR2 is FVKESK in the germline V gene. The CDR3 loop spans 12 amino acids. CDR3 loop: CASKGDSETQYF. CDR3 sequence (DNA): TGTGCCAGTAAGGGGGATTCAGAGACCCAGTACTTC.

This chain joins TRBV2 and TRBJ1-4; D not resolved. Germline V gene lookup returns CDR1 SNHLY and CDR2 FYNNEI. V gave up 4 bases and J gave up 8 bases, with 17 bases separating them. This CDR3 is 15 amino acids long. CDR3 sequence: CASSVAGRSGEKLFF. The CDR3 DNA reads as TGTGCCAGCAGTGTTGCGGGCCGGAGTGGGGAAAAACTGTTTTTT.

The chain recombines TRBV20-1 with TRBJ1-5; D gene uncertain. Germline CDR1 reads DFQATT; CDR2 reads SNEGSKA (reference sequence). CDR3 length equals 11 residues. The DNA for the CDR3 is TGCGGTTACGGAGATAATCAGCCCCAGCATTTT. Translation: CGYGDNQPQHF.

The rearrangement links TRBV10-3 to TRBJ1-3; D uncertain. Germline CDR1 and CDR2: ENHRY and SYGVKD. Trimming removed 6 bases at V and 4 bases at J, with 16 bases between. This CDR3 is 15 amino acids long. CDR3 residues: CAIRTVGSSGNTIYF. The CDR3 nucleotides read TGTGCCATCAGGACTGTCGGAAGCTCAGGAAACACCATATATTTT.

This clonotype was detected ten times or more. The chain couples TRBV6-2 or TRBV6-3 to TRBJ1-5; TRBD1 aligns across 8 bases. After removal of 10 bases from V and 4 bases from J, the junction contained 6 bases not matched to a gene. From germline, CDR1 is MNHEY and CDR2 SVGEGT. There are 13 residues in the CDR3. The chain's CDR3 is CATQGAENQPQHF. CDR3 sequence (DNA): TGTGCCACCCAGGGGGCTGAGAATCAGCCCCAGCATTTT.

The sample holds a few counts of this clonotype. The J gene is TRBJ1-5, the V gene TRBV30; TRBD1 matches at 7 bases. CDR3 length: 14 residues. Germline lookup yields CDR1 GTSNPN and CDR2 SVGIG (reference sequence). J was trimmed by 6 bases and V by 4 bases; bases with no gene match: 9. The CDR3 region is CAWNPGQSSQPQHF. DNA for the CDR3: TGTGCCTGGAACCCGGGACAGAGTAGTCAGCCCCAGCATTTT.

This clonotype came up a few times. The chain recombines TRBV12-3 or TRBV12-4 with TRBJ2-7; TRBD2 might be the D (6 bases). V gave up 10 bases and J gave up 7 bases, with 20 bases separating them. CDR3 length: 13 amino acids. The CDR3 sequence: CATTLGGINEQYF. As DNA, the CDR3 is TGTGCCACGACCCTGGGGGGAATAAATGAGCAGTACTTC.

The chain combines TRBV12-3 or TRBV12-4 with TRBJ1-5; D unclear. The CDR3 is 15 residues long. V dropped 5 bases and J dropped 0 bases, with 11 bases sitting between them. CDR3 DNA: TGTGCCAGCAGTGCCGATGGGGTTAGCAATCAGCCCCAGCATTTT. Its translation is CASSADGVSNQPQHF.

The genes are TRBV19 and TRBJ1-5; D gene ambiguous. Trimming took off 5 bases at V and 6 bases at J, with 14 bases between the two ends. This CDR3 has 14 amino acids. Germline V gene data show CDR1 as LNHDA and CDR2 as SQIVND (reference sequence). The CDR3 here is CASSAKSQIQPQHF. The CDR3 DNA is TGTGCCAGTAGTGCCAAAAGCCAGATTCAGCCCCAGCATTTT.

A few counts support this clonotype. The gene calls are TRBV12-3 or TRBV12-4 and TRBJ2-1; D assignment may be TRBD1 or TRBD2 (6 bases each). CDR3 length: 13 amino acids. Trimming cost V 8 bases and J 6 bases, with 14 bases left between them. The CDR3 region is CASRRGRSNEQFF. Written as DNA, the CDR3 is TGTGCCAGCCGCCGGGGGCGTAGCAATGAGCAGTTCTTC.

This clonotype was observed a handful of times. The gene calls are TRBV9 and TRBJ1-2; D gene unclear. The ends were cut back, 4 bases at V and 0 bases at J, with 13 bases in the middle. The CDR3 has 15 residues. The germline V gene encodes CDR1 SGDLS and CDR2 YYNGEE. The CDR3 DNA is TGTGCCAGCAGCCCACAGAAAACTCCTAACTATGGCTACACCTTC. Protein sequence: CASSPQKTPNYGYTF.

This clonotype was seen a handful of times. This chain links TRBV20-1 with TRBJ2-1, with D tentatively TRBD2 (5 bases). Per germline, CDR1 DFQATT and CDR2 SNEGSKA (reference sequence). Trimming removed 8 bases from V and 1 base from J, with 9 bases in between. The CDR3 is made up of 12 amino acids. As DNA, the CDR3 is TGCAGTCCAGCGGCGTCCTACAATGAGCAGTTCTTC. Translated: CSPAASYNEQFF.